What follows describes a single T cell receptor beta chain. Its antigen remains unknown. This record comes from a study of vaccination effects on CD4 cells after COVID-19. Study-level findings and limits: The study had few convalescent patients and no early post-infection timepoints. Marked clonal contraction was seen late after vaccination (in both infection- and vaccine-induced clones).

Clones were read by immunoSEQ multiplex PCR, and TCRdb kept only the in-frame ones, dropping some. In the table there are tens of thousands of clones, nearly 80% of which are singletons. Germline V gene data show CDR1 as SGHRS and CDR2 as YFSETQ. The CDR3 is 15 amino acids. Trimming removed 9 bases from V and 4 bases from J; junction bases left unmatched: 14. ViraFEST assay sequencing came after antigen-specific CD4+ T cells were expanded with viral peptide pools. Culturing for ten to eleven days preceded CD4+ T cell isolation. Recipients of the vaccine had no prior SARS-CoV-2 infection and negative nucleocapsid antibodies. In culture with approximately 9.5 IU/ml IL-2 and roughly 9.3 ug/ml peptides, PBMC were grown at a few million per well. Cultures received IL-2 medium that replaced half the medium on days 3 and 7.

This specimen consisted of CD4+ T cells from PBMCs cultured with HCoV-OC43 spike peptides, obtained before COVID-19 vaccination. Subset defined: HCoV-OC43 spike overlapping peptide pool stimulation. J is TRBJ2-3 and V is TRBV5-1; 7 positions match TRBD2. The receptor was derived from a human donor who received a COVID-19 vaccine. CDR3 nucleotide sequence: TGCGCCACCGCACGCGGGAGCGGATGGGCAGATACGCAGTATTTT. It yields the protein CATARGSGWADTQYF.